These 32 T cell receptor beta chains came from one sample sequenced in a study of OX40 agonist ivuxolimab in advanced cancers. The repertoire was sequenced with immunoSEQ multiplex PCR; TCRdb's copy has only in-frame clones and lacks some. The sample has approximately 70,000 clones, around 80% seen once. This specimen consisted of CD4+ or CD8+ T cells sorted from blood, obtained in a trial of the OX40 agonist ivuxolimab. These receptors were collected from an adult with an advanced solid tumor such as melanoma, head and neck, liver or kidney cancer.

The chain links TRBV28 to TRBJ2-1; tentative D call: TRBD2 (5 bases). This CDR3 is 13 amino acids long. Germline V gene lookup returns CDR1 MDHEN and CDR2 SYDVKM. Trimming shortened V by 8 bases and J by 4 bases, and 12 bases separated the two germline ends. The CDR3 spells CASRGTNYNEQFF. CDR3 bases: TGTGCCAGCCGGGGAACAAATTACAATGAGCAGTTCTTC. Complete variable domain (other parts from reference TRBV28 and TRBJ2-1): DVKVTQSSRYLVKRTGEKVFLECVQDMDHENMFWYRQDPGLGLRLIYFSYDVKMKEKGDIPEGYSVSREKKERFSLILESASTNQTSMYLCASRGTNYNEQFFGPGTRLTVL.

The DNA of the CDR3 is TGTGCCACCAGCAGAGGGGGGGAAAAACTGTTTTTT. This translates into CATSRGGEKLFF. J is TRBJ1-4 and V is TRBV15; possible D gene TRBD1, 5 bases. This CDR3 region has 12 residues. V shed 1 base and J shed 8 bases, with 5 bases lying between them. Germline V gene data show CDR1 as LNHNV and CDR2 as YYDKDF (reference sequence).

The chain employs TRBV5-4 and TRBJ2-3; possible D gene TRBD1, 5 bases. V was pared by 1 base and J by 2 bases, with 8 bases between. Germline CDR1 reads SGHNT; CDR2 reads YYREEE (reference sequence). The length of the CDR3 is 14 residues. CDR3 region: CASSLTGNTDTQYF. CDR3 nucleotides: TGTGCCAGCAGCTTGACAGGAAACACAGATACGCAGTATTTT. Combining the CDR3 with reference TRBV5-4 and TRBJ2-3 gives the whole variable domain ETGVTQSPTHLIKTRGQQVTLRCSSQSGHNTVSWYQQALGQGPQFIFQYYREEENGRGNFPPRFSGLQFPNYSSELNVNALELDDSALYLCASSLTGNTDTQYFGPGTRLTVL.

The DNA of the CDR3 is TGTGCCAGCAGCTGGGTTTGGGCTGACGGAAAACTGTTTTTT. Translated: CASSWVWADGKLFF. This rearrangement joins TRBV11-2 to TRBJ1-4; D unresolved. The CDR3 is 14 residues long. V was shortened by 4 bases and J by 10 bases, with 16 bases between the two germline ends. Germline CDR1 is SGHAT and CDR2 is FQNNGV.

This clone appeared a single time. The chain combines TRBV6-1 with TRBJ1-3, with D possibly being TRBD1 (6 bases). V was cut by 0 bases and J by 4 bases, with 13 bases left in between. Looked up from germline, CDR1 is MNHNS and CDR2 is SASEGT. The CDR3 is 16 amino acids. The CDR3: CASSEAANREGNTIYF. In DNA form, the CDR3 reads TGTGCCAGCAGTGAAGCTGCTAACAGGGAAGGAAACACCATATATTTT.

The chain couples TRBV30 to TRBJ1-2; no definite D call. V was trimmed by 3 bases and J by 2 bases, leaving 10 bases between them. Germline V lookup: CDR1 GTSNPN, CDR2 SVGIG (reference sequence). The CDR3 loop spans 13 amino acids. The CDR3 reads CAWSRATNYGYTF. CDR3 in DNA: TGTGCCTGGAGCCGGGCGACCAACTATGGCTACACCTTC.

The rearrangement joins TRBV27 to TRBJ2-1, with 15 bases aligning to TRBD2. The germline V gene encodes CDR1 MNHEY and CDR2 SMNVEV (reference sequence). The CDR3 runs 19 residues. Losses at the gene ends were 6 bases for V and 1 base for J; bases not matched to a gene: 10. CDR3 in DNA: TGTGCCAGCAGCCAAATCGGACTAGCGGGGGGGAATTCCTACAATGAGCAGTTCTTC. Translated: CASSQIGLAGGNSYNEQFF.

The J gene is TRBJ1-2, the V gene TRBV5-1; 7 positions agree with TRBD1. The germline gives CDR1 SGHRS, CDR2 YFSETQ. This CDR3 has 14 residues. Germline trimming cut 3 bases from V and 5 bases from J; bases unmatched to any gene: 7. The CDR3 here is CASSSPGTDYGYTF. The CDR3, as DNA: TGCGCCAGCAGCTCCCCTGGGACAGATTATGGCTACACCTTC.

This clone was seen only once. In nucleotides, the CDR3 is TGTGCCAGCAGTTTCGAGAGGGGAAATCAGCCCCAGCATTTT. This translates into CASSFERGNQPQHF. V is TRBV28 and J is TRBJ1-5; TRBD1 might be the D (5 bases). Germline lookup yields CDR1 MDHEN and CDR2 SYDVKM. Trimming pared 3 bases from V and 4 bases from J, leaving 10 bases between. The CDR3 consists of 14 residues. Full variable domain (remainder filled in from reference TRBV28 and TRBJ1-5): DVKVTQSSRYLVKRTGEKVFLECVQDMDHENMFWYRQDPGLGLRLIYFSYDVKMKEKGDIPEGYSVSREKKERFSLILESASTNQTSMYLCASSFERGNQPQHFGDGTRLSIL.

This clone was recorded a few times. This chain joins TRBV11-3 and TRBJ2-7, with a tentative D call TRBD2 (6 bases). Germline CDR1 SGHNT, CDR2 YENEEA. The CDR3 sequence is 14 residues long. V gave up 3 bases and J gave up 4 bases, with 13 bases separating them. The chain's CDR3 is CASSLGGSGYEQYF. CDR3 sequence (DNA): TGTGCCAGCAGCTTGGGAGGTTCGGGATACGAGCAGTACTTC.

This clone was picked up one time. The chain joins TRBV5-6 to TRBJ1-5; 8 bases map to TRBD1. Trimming at V came to 4 bases and at J to 8 bases, leaving 11 bases not matched to a gene. Germline CDR1 is SGHDT and CDR2 is YYEEEE. The CDR3 extends over 15 amino acids. The CDR3 nucleotides are TGTGCCAGCAGCGCGTCGACAGGGGCTTTGGAGCCCCAGCATTTT. It yields the protein CASSASTGALEPQHF. Full variable domain (missing parts from reference TRBV5-6 and TRBJ1-5): DAGVTQSPTHLIKTRGQQVTLRCSPKSGHDTVSWYQQALGQGPQFIFQYYEEEERQRGNFPDRFSGHQFPNYSSELNVNALLLGDSALYLCASSASTGALEPQHFGDGTRLSIL.

V is TRBV4-1 and J is TRBJ2-7, with 7 bases matching TRBD1. Germline V CDR1 and CDR2: MGHRA, YSYEKL. V dropped 4 bases and J dropped 6; count of bases not matched to a gene: 9. This CDR3 has 14 residues. The CDR3 is CASSPTTGIGEQYF. As DNA, the CDR3 is TGCGCCAGCAGCCCAACGACAGGGATAGGCGAGCAGTACTTC.

The gene calls are TRBV7-7 and TRBJ2-6; 9 nucleotides line up with TRBD1. The V gene's germline CDR1 is SSHAT and CDR2 FNYEAQ (reference sequence). The V gene end was trimmed by 7 bases and the J gene end by 0 bases; junction bases not matched to a gene: 10. The CDR3 extends over 18 amino acids. Written as DNA, the CDR3 is TGTGCCAGCACCTATCGGGACAGGGTCCTCTCTGGGGCCAACGTCCTGACTTTC. This codes for CASTYRDRVLSGANVLTF.

This rearrangement joins TRBV5-1 to TRBJ2-1; TRBD2 matches at 7 bases. CDR3 length: 15 residues. The germline gives CDR1 SGHRS, CDR2 YFSETQ. Trimming at V came to 2 bases and at J to 10 bases, leaving 12 bases not matched to a gene. In nucleotides, the CDR3 is TGCGCCAGCAGCTTTCGGACTAGTTCCCTTCGCGAGCAGTTCTTC. This gives the protein CASSFRTSSLREQFF.

This clone was counted a single time. V is TRBV4-1 and J is TRBJ1-4; D gene ambiguous. This CDR3 is 12 amino acids long. Germline V gives CDR1 MGHRA, CDR2 YSYEKL. Trimming stripped 4 bases from V and 8 bases from J, with 8 bases between. The DNA for the CDR3 is TGCGCCAGCAGCCGGCCCCGGGAAAAACTGTTTTTT. This translates into CASSRPREKLFF.

The chain couples TRBV6-5 to TRBJ1-6; 7 bases align to TRBD1. The CDR3 is made up of 14 amino acids. V lost 7 bases, J lost 10 bases, and 10 bases stayed unmatched. Germline V lookup: CDR1 MNHEY, CDR2 SVGAGI. This chain's CDR3 is CASTRGAGGSPLHF. CDR3 nucleotides: TGTGCCAGCACCAGGGGCGCAGGGGGGTCACCCCTCCACTTT.

This clone has only a few counts. This chain joins TRBV19 and TRBJ1-3; no definite D call. V lost 3 bases, J lost 9 bases, and 6 bases lay in between. Germline V gene sequence: CDR1 LNHDA, CDR2 SQIVND (reference sequence). The CDR3 extends over 11 amino acids. CDR3 in amino acids: CASSMGSTIYF. The CDR3 nucleotides read TGTGCCAGTAGTATGGGGAGCACCATATATTTT.

J is TRBJ1-5 and V is TRBV6-5; D call uncertain. The CDR3 contains 14 residues. The V end lost 0 bases, the J end lost 4 bases, and 7 bases lay between the germline ends. Per the germline V gene, CDR1 is MNHEY and CDR2 is SVGAGI. The CDR3 DNA is TGTGCCAGCAGTTACTCGATAGGAAATCAGCCCCAGCATTTT. Translation: CASSYSIGNQPQHF.

The V and J genes are TRBV7-2 and TRBJ1-6, with no clear D. V dropped 4 bases and J dropped 3 bases, with 4 bases sitting between them. The CDR3 sequence is 13 residues long. Per the germline V gene, CDR1 is SGHTA and CDR2 is FQGNSA. CDR3 sequence: CASSSVYNSPLHF. CDR3 bases: TGTGCCAGCAGCTCCGTCTATAATTCACCCCTCCACTTT.

The chain has TRBV7-2 and TRBJ2-5; D not resolved. CDR1 is SGHTA and CDR2 is FQGNSA in the germline V gene. CDR3 length: 14 amino acids. V dropped 5 bases and J dropped 5 bases, with 15 bases sitting between them. The CDR3 loop is CASSLGSGGETQYF. The CDR3 coding sequence is TGTGCCAGCAGCCTTGGCTCAGGCGGCGAGACCCAGTACTTC.

A few counts support this clone. The chain carries TRBV28 and TRBJ1-4; no clear D. Germline CDR1 MDHEN, CDR2 SYDVKM. V was shortened by 4 bases and J by 5 bases, with 8 bases between the two germline ends. CDR3 length equals 13 residues. For the CDR3, the DNA is TGTGCCAGCAGTTCCCCACGCAATGAAAAACTGTTTTTT. Its protein is CASSSPRNEKLFF.

This CDR3 is CASKDGAKLFF. In nucleotides, the CDR3 is TGTGCCAGCAAGGACGGCGCAAAACTGTTTTTT. This sequence joins TRBV6-5 and TRBJ1-4; D gene unclear. Germline values: CDR1 MNHEY, CDR2 SVGAGI. V was cut by 7 bases and J by 10 bases, with 10 bases left in between. The CDR3 consists of 11 residues.

The J gene is TRBJ2-1, the V gene TRBV18; D is perhaps TRBD2 (6 bases). V was pared by 0 bases and J by 0 bases, with 12 bases between. The CDR3 contains 17 residues. Germline lookup yields CDR1 KGHSH and CDR2 LQKENI. CDR3 amino acids: CASSPPNLASSYNEQFF. The CDR3, as DNA: TGTGCCAGCTCACCACCGAATCTAGCGAGCTCCTACAATGAGCAGTTCTTC.

The CDR3 region has the DNA TGCGCCAGCAGCTCGGAGACAGGGACGCGGAACACTGAAGCTTTCTTT. Translating it yields CASSSETGTRNTEAFF. The chain joins TRBV5-1 to TRBJ1-1; 7 nucleotides agree with TRBD1. The CDR3 length is 16 residues. J gave up 1 base and V 3 bases, and 9 bases lay outside the gene matches. CDR1 and CDR2 (germline): SGHRS, YFSETQ.

This clone is a singleton in its sample. This chain connects TRBV5-1 to TRBJ1-6, with 7 bases aligning to TRBD1. In germline, CDR1 is SGHRS, CDR2 YFSETQ. This CDR3 contains 19 residues. V shed 0 bases and J 0 bases; nucleotides not matched to a gene: 9. CDR3 protein: CASSLEVQGGSSYNSPLHF. Written as DNA, the CDR3 is TGCGCCAGCAGCTTGGAAGTCCAGGGGGGCAGCTCCTATAATTCACCCCTCCACTTT.

The chain employs TRBV4-1 and TRBJ1-3, with no clear D. This CDR3 has 19 residues. Trimming stripped 0 bases from V and 6 bases from J, with 24 bases between. The germline CDR1 and CDR2 sequences are MGHRA and YSYEKL. This CDR3 is CASSQDPSTMAVAKNTIYF. CDR3 DNA: TGCGCCAGCAGCCAAGATCCAAGCACAATGGCAGTGGCGAAAAACACCATATATTTT.

CDR3 coding DNA: TGTGCCAGCAGCCTAGGAGCGGGTTACAATGAGCAGTTCTTC. As protein: CASSLGAGYNEQFF. The V call is TRBV11-3, the J call TRBJ2-1, with D possibly matching TRBD2 (6 bases). V dropped 5 bases and J dropped 4 bases, with 12 bases sitting between them. This CDR3 has 14 amino acids. Looked up from germline, CDR1 is SGHNT and CDR2 is YENEEA.

This clone appeared a few times. The chain combines TRBV14 with TRBJ1-1; D is undetermined. Trimming removed 4 bases at V and 6 bases at J, with 12 bases between. This CDR3 contains 13 residues. Germline-derived CDR1 and CDR2 are SGHDN and FVKESK. The CDR3 loop reads CASSPKNSAEAFF. The DNA for the CDR3 is TGTGCCAGCAGCCCTAAAAACTCAGCTGAAGCTTTCTTT.

The CDR3 loop reads CATSRDLGTSGRYNEQFF. The CDR3, as DNA: TGTGCCACCAGCAGAGACTTGGGGACTAGCGGGAGGTACAATGAGCAGTTCTTC. This chain links TRBV15 with TRBJ2-1, with 15 bases fitting TRBD2. Germline-derived CDR1 and CDR2 are LNHNV and YYDKDF (reference sequence). The CDR3 runs 18 residues. With 0 bases clipped from V and 4 bases from J, the junction kept 4 bases outside the gene matches.

This rearrangement joins TRBV18 to TRBJ2-2, with TRBD1 matching over 8 bases. V lost 1 base, J lost 4 bases, and 8 bases stayed unmatched. Germline-derived CDR1 and CDR2 are KGHSH and LQKENI. The length of the CDR3 is 17 residues. The CDR3: CASSPLPGGFGTGELFF. The CDR3 DNA is TGTGCCAGCTCACCACTTCCAGGGGGCTTCGGCACCGGGGAGCTGTTTTTT.

The chain carries TRBV11-1 and TRBJ2-7, with 7 bases fitting TRBD2. Germline V lookup: CDR1 SGHAT, CDR2 FQDESV (reference sequence). This CDR3 comprises 16 residues. V dropped 5 bases and J dropped 2; count of bases not matched to a gene: 12. The CDR3 spells CASSVRRTRSPYEQYF. CDR3 DNA: TGTGCCAGCAGCGTTCGCCGGACTAGATCCCCCTACGAGCAGTACTTC.

The chain is built from TRBV5-6 and TRBJ1-6, with 7 nucleotides matching TRBD1. From germline, CDR1 is SGHDT and CDR2 YYEEEE. The CDR3 runs to 14 residues. The junction had 10 bases not matched to a gene; V was cut back by 6 bases and J by 10 bases. In DNA, the CDR3 is TGTGCCAGCACCTTACAGGGGACACGCTCACCCCTCCACTTT. Protein sequence: CASTLQGTRSPLHF.